A selection of T cell receptor beta chains follows, all from one sample in a study of blood T cells in healthy people across ages. TCRdb redid the calling of the 5' RACE reads with MiXCR, one entry per CDR3 protein. The sample contains about 640,000 distinct CDR3 sequences, approximately 30% of which appear only once. The sample consisted of blood. The receptors here all came from a woman of 80 years or more in good health. The CDR3 runs from the conserved cysteine through the conserved F or W.

J,V,CDR3
TRBJ1-6,TRBV20-1,CSARHGDRGLDSPLHF
TRBJ2-7,TRBV12-3/TRBV12-4,CASSPSTGTSTHEQYF
TRBJ1-5,TRBV27,CASSLSIPGPHSWEPQHF
TRBJ2-1,TRBV12-3/TRBV12-4,CASSFSGQGWNEQFF
TRBJ2-1,TRBV6-1,CASRGAVVEQFF
TRBJ2-7,TRBV7-2,CASSAYGGGYEQYF
TRBJ1-5,TRBV7-9,CASRGQKDQPQHF
TRBJ1-5,TRBV6-1,CASSGVDSNQPQHF
TRBJ1-1,TRBV6-5,CASSYSSGRTEAFF
TRBJ2-6,TRBV5-6,CASSLDATLSYGANVLTF
TRBJ2-7,TRBV20-1,CSASALAGPYNEQYF
TRBJ1-5,TRBV30,CAWSKRAEQPQHF
TRBJ2-5,TRBV28,CASSVGSYGQTQYF
TRBJ1-2,TRBV28,CASSFSDTSSGYTF
TRBJ2-5,TRBV2,CASSAIGLETQYF
TRBJ2-7,TRBV20-1,CSARAGLGAYEQYF
TRBJ2-7,TRBV20-1,CSASGGRDDEQYF
TRBJ1-1,TRBV20-1,CSAEGTDKTSTEAFF
TRBJ2-3,TRBV27,CASSFGGSGDTQYF
TRBJ1-2,TRBV29-1,CSAGGQTSGGYTF
TRBJ1-1,TRBV6-2/TRBV6-3,CASSRDNLNTEAFF
TRBJ1-2,TRBV4-3,CASSQLTGDYGYTF
TRBJ2-5,TRBV7-9,CASILAGYQETQYF
TRBJ2-2,TRBV25-1,CASVQPLGYEDGELFF
TRBJ2-7,TRBV7-9,CAGSSSGAGRSYEQYF
TRBJ2-7,TRBV7-9,CASSPISGGSYEQYF